This TCR beta chain came from a study of CD8 T cells in Susac syndrome. Overall study results and limits: In its TCR sequencing and HLA analysis, the study acknowledged that the number of individuals was relatively small.

A remark on this clonotype: What it binds is not known.

This CDR3 is built from 13 residues. Germline lookup yields CDR1 MNHEY and CDR2 SVGAGI. V was trimmed by 2 bases and J by 7 bases, leaving 11 bases between them. Random hexamers were used to reverse transcribe roughly 0.45 to 1 ug of RNA. TCRdb redid the calling of the immunoSEQ multiplex PCR reads with MiXCR, one entry per CDR3 protein. Of tens of thousands of distinct CDR3 sequences in the sample, around 93% were seen once. This chain uses TRBV6-5 with TRBJ1-1; TRBD1 is a possible D gene (5 bases). Sample: CD8+ T cells from PBMCs. This TCR was recovered from a human donor with Susac syndrome. CDR3 DNA: TGTGCCAGCAGTTACAAACAGGAGCTTGAAGCTTTCTTT. Protein sequence: CASSYKQELEAFF.